Here is one TCR beta chain with its context. TCRdb's table, derived via immunoSEQ multiplex PCR, lists solely in-frame clones and lacks some. The sample has about 76,000 clones, roughly 85% seen once. V was cut by 2 bases and J by 7 bases, with 8 bases left in between. Germline loops: CDR1 MNHEY, CDR2 SMNVEV (reference sequence). The CDR3 runs to 12 residues. This entry comes from a study of blood T cell repertoires in COVID-19. The sequence was collected from a man between 60 and 75 years old with COVID-19, enrolled during active disease. This chain links TRBV27 with TRBJ1-2, with a tentative D call TRBD1 (6 bases). Sequenced: peripheral blood. The CDR3: CASSLAGVGYTF. The CDR3 coding sequence is TGTGCCAGCAGTTTAGCAGGGGTTGGCTACACCTTC.